This T cell receptor (beta chain) was observed in a study of blood T cell repertoires in COVID-19. For the study at large: Material from acute and convalescent COVID-19 was sourced from the United States, Italy and Spain. Nucleic acid was either cDNA or gDNA, and it came from T cells, B-cell-depleted T cells, or PBMCs.

Original methodology: Cell counts per sample came from amplifying reference gene primers. Using immunoSEQ multiplex PCR, the repertoire was profiled, and TCRdb retains in-frame clones only, with some absent. The V and J calls and the clone size are those of that table, but D and trimming were determined from the DNA. The sample includes some 180,000 clones, more than 75% of them seen just once. This CDR3 is built from 15 residues. CDR1 is SGHRS, CDR2 YFSETQ, per germline. V trimming: 3 bases; J trimming: 5 bases; junction bases outside the gene matches: 5. The specimen was peripheral blood. The chain joins TRBV5-1 to TRBJ1-4, with 9 bases aligning to TRBD1. The clonotype was recovered from a middle-aged man with active or convalescent COVID-19. CDR3: CASSSGQGRNEKLFF. CDR3 DNA: TGCGCCAGCAGCTCGGGACAGGGTAGGAATGAAAAACTGTTTTTT.